Shown below are 27 T cell receptor beta chains from a single sample sequenced in a study of T-cell memory formation after mild COVID-19. From the 5' RACE reads, TCRdb called clonotypes with MiXCR, one entry per CDR3 protein. The sample shows roughly 550,000 distinct CDR3 sequences, around 21% of them seen only once. The sample comprised PBMCs or a T cell subset sorted from them (not recorded which). The origin of the receptors is an adult woman who had mild COVID-19 (a few samples of this study predate the infection). Cell type and time point are not known.

This clonotype was recorded a few times. The DNA for the CDR3 is TGTGCCAGCAGCATAGATAGCTATCTCTCGGAGACCCAGTACTTC. Amino acid sequence: CASSIDSYLSETQYF. This chain links TRBV7-7 with TRBJ2-5; D uncertain. Trimming removed 5 bases at V and 5 bases at J, with 18 bases between. Per the germline V gene, CDR1 is SSHAT and CDR2 is FNYEAQ (reference sequence). The CDR3 contains 15 residues.

This clonotype was counted many times. The V call is TRBV6-5, the J call TRBJ2-7; D remains unclear. The CDR3 is 15 amino acids. V shed 5 bases and J shed 3 bases, with 17 bases lying between them. Germline CDR1 and CDR2: MNHEY and SVGAGI. CDR3 bases: TGTGCCAGCAGTCCCGATTTTCAAAGGAGCTACGAGCAGTACTTC. This gives the protein CASSPDFQRSYEQYF.

This clonotype was recorded a few times. V and J are TRBV3-1 and TRBJ2-1; D possibly corresponds to TRBD2 (7 bases). The CDR3 contains 16 residues. Germline V gene sequence: CDR1 LGHDT, CDR2 YNNKEL (reference sequence). Trimming pared 5 bases from V and 4 bases from J, leaving 18 bases between. The DNA for the CDR3 is TGTGCCAGCAGCTATCAAGGAAAGGGGGGGTACAATGAGCAGTTCTTC. This sequence encodes CASSYQGKGGYNEQFF.

The CDR3 DNA is TGTGCCAGCAGTCCCTCCGGGCGGGGTCGGGATGAGCAGTACTTC. Translating it yields CASSPSGRGRDEQYF. V and J are TRBV6-5 and TRBJ2-7; TRBD2 might be the D (6 bases). CDR3 length: 15 amino acids. Germline-derived CDR1 and CDR2 are MNHEY and SVGAGI. V lost 5 bases to trimming and J lost 7 bases, with 21 bases between them.

This clonotype showed up just a few times. The genes are TRBV9 and TRBJ1-1; D uncertain. Germline V gene lookup returns CDR1 SGDLS and CDR2 YYNGEE. The CDR3 loop spans 13 amino acids. Between the trimmed V and J ends, which lost 3 bases and 1 base, there was a span of 7 bases. The CDR3 bases are TGTGCCAGCAGCGCACAAAGGAACACTGAAGCTTTCTTT. It specifies CASSAQRNTEAFF.

The chain links TRBV4-1 to TRBJ2-5; 10 nucleotides line up with TRBD2. Losses at the gene ends were 4 bases for V and 2 bases for J; bases not matched to a gene: 7. CDR1 is MGHRA and CDR2 is YSYEKL in the germline V gene. The CDR3 sequence is 16 residues long. For the CDR3, the DNA is TGCGCCAGCAGCCCTTTAGCGGGGGGCGAACAAGAGACCCAGTACTTC. As protein: CASSPLAGGEQETQYF.

This clonotype was recorded a few times. The DNA of the CDR3 is TGTGCCAGTAGTAGTAGGGGGATGGGACAGACCACCTACGAGCAGTACTTC. Translated: CASSSRGMGQTTYEQYF. The chain employs TRBV19 and TRBJ2-7; 7 positions agree with TRBD1. The CDR3 is 17 residues long. Germline V gene sequence: CDR1 LNHDA, CDR2 SQIVND (reference sequence). Unmatched junction bases numbered 14, after V lost 4 bases and J lost 2 bases.

This clonotype came up a few times. The chain links TRBV4-1 to TRBJ1-2; 7 nucleotides align to TRBD1. In germline, CDR1 is MGHRA, CDR2 YSYEKL. The CDR3 has 13 residues. V shed 4 bases, J shed 3 bases, and the junction held 2 bases outside the gene matches. CDR3 residues: CASSRDSDYGYTF. The CDR3 region has the DNA TGCGCCAGCAGCCGGGACAGTGACTATGGCTACACCTTC.

In its sample, this clonotype was seen a few times. An end of the junction does not agree with germline; a read error may underlie this. This sequence joins TRBV7-3 and TRBJ2-5; TRBD2 aligns across 11 bases. Germline CDR1 reads SGHTA; CDR2 reads FQGTGA. This CDR3 comprises 13 residues. The CDR3 nucleotides are TGTGCCAGCAGCTTAGGAACTAGCGGGAGTATTCACTTC. It codes for CASSLGTSGSIHF.

This clonotype was seen a few times. The V and J genes are TRBV5-6 and TRBJ2-7; TRBD2 agrees at 9 bases. The CDR3 loop spans 16 amino acids. V shed 4 bases, J shed 5 bases, and the junction held 13 bases outside the gene matches. Germline loops: CDR1 SGHDT, CDR2 YYEEEE. As DNA, the CDR3 is TGTGCCAGCAGCCCCCAGCCGGGGGTAGCGGGAGACGAGCAGTACTTC. Protein product: CASSPQPGVAGDEQYF. The full variable domain, rest sourced from reference TRBV5-6 and TRBJ2-7, is DAGVTQSPTHLIKTRGQQVTLRCSPKSGHDTVSWYQQALGQGPQFIFQYYEEEERQRGNFPDRFSGHQFPNYSSELNVNALLLGDSALYLCASSPQPGVAGDEQYFGPGTRLTVT.

This clonotype was seen only a few times. Its ends do not fully match the called genes, so a read error is possible. The chain carries TRBV7-7 and TRBJ2-1, with 8 bases matching TRBD2. Germline-derived CDR1 and CDR2 are SSHAT and FNYEAQ (reference sequence). The CDR3 is 15 amino acids. DNA for the CDR3: TGTGCTAGCACCCCCATTAGCGGGGAATACAATGAGCAGTTCTTC. Protein sequence: CASTPISGEYNEQFF.

This clonotype was detected only a few times. The gene calls are TRBV5-1 and TRBJ2-7; 11 bases map to TRBD2. Trimming took 4 bases from V and 6 from J; bases not matched to a gene: 12. CDR1 and CDR2 from the germline V gene are SGHRS and YFSETQ. The CDR3 covers 16 residues. The CDR3 nucleotides are TGCGCCAGCAGCGTAGGACTAGCGGGCCCACCAAGCGAGCAGTACTTC. Translating gives CASSVGLAGPPSEQYF. Together with reference TRBV5-1 and TRBJ2-7, the CDR3 gives the full variable domain: KAGVTQTPRYLIKTRGQQVTLSCSPISGHRSVSWYQQTPGQGLQFLFEYFSETQRNKGNFPGRFSGRQFSNSRSEMNVSTLELGDSALYLCASSVGLAGPPSEQYFGPGTRLTVT.

This rearrangement joins TRBV27 to TRBJ1-2; no clear D gene. Germline CDR1 MNHEY, CDR2 SMNVEV (reference sequence). V shed 6 bases and J shed 2 bases, with 10 bases lying between them. The CDR3 runs to 13 residues. CDR3 residues: CASRLRENYGYTF. CDR3 bases: TGTGCCAGCAGACTGCGGGAAAACTATGGCTACACCTTC.

This clonotype turned up a few times. The J gene is TRBJ2-5, the V gene TRBV3-1, with TRBD2 identical over 10 bases. V shed 5 bases, J shed 0 bases, and the junction held 6 bases outside the gene matches. The germline CDR1 and CDR2 sequences are LGHDT and YNNKEL (reference sequence). The CDR3 runs 16 residues. DNA for the CDR3: TGTGCCAGCAGCGTTCAGCGGGGGGGGTACCAAGAGACCCAGTACTTC. Amino acid sequence: CASSVQRGGYQETQYF.

This clonotype appeared a few times. The chain is built from TRBV5-1 and TRBJ2-1; TRBD2 agrees at 9 bases. Germline CDR1 and CDR2: SGHRS and YFSETQ. CDR3 length: 15 amino acids. With V trimmed by 3 bases and J by 5 bases, 6 bases remained unmatched. In DNA form, the CDR3 reads TGCGCCAGCAGCTCTAGCGGGACCAATAACAATGAGCAGTTCTTC. Residues: CASSSSGTNNNEQFF. Combining the CDR3 with reference TRBV5-1 and TRBJ2-1 gives the whole variable domain KAGVTQTPRYLIKTRGQQVTLSCSPISGHRSVSWYQQTPGQGLQFLFEYFSETQRNKGNFPGRFSGRQFSNSRSEMNVSTLELGDSALYLCASSSSGTNNNEQFFGPGTRLTVL.

This clonotype was observed a handful of times. The V gene is TRBV5-1, the J gene TRBJ2-2; possibly TRBD1 or TRBD2 for D (5 bases each). The V end was cut by 3 bases, the J end by 2 bases, with 8 bases between. This CDR3 is built from 14 residues. CDR1 and CDR2 (germline): SGHRS, YFSETQ. Here the CDR3 reads CASSSGTNTGELFF. The CDR3 coding sequence is TGCGCCAGCAGCTCTGGGACCAACACCGGGGAGCTGTTTTTT. Combining the CDR3 with reference TRBV5-1 and TRBJ2-2 gives the whole variable domain KAGVTQTPRYLIKTRGQQVTLSCSPISGHRSVSWYQQTPGQGLQFLFEYFSETQRNKGNFPGRFSGRQFSNSRSEMNVSTLELGDSALYLCASSSGTNTGELFFGEGSRLTVL.

The chain uses TRBV5-4 and TRBJ2-1, with 16 bases lining up with TRBD2. The ends lost 4 bases at V and 3 bases at J; junction bases unmatched: 10. The germline gives CDR1 SGHNT, CDR2 YYREEE (reference sequence). The CDR3 is made up of 19 amino acids. In DNA, the CDR3 is TGTGCCAGCAGCACGAAGGGACTAGCGGGAGGGCCCCTCTACAATGAGCAGTTCTTC. This translates into CASSTKGLAGGPLYNEQFF.

This chain links TRBV5-5 with TRBJ2-7; D possibly corresponds to TRBD2 (6 bases). The CDR3 covers 15 residues. V was cut by 2 bases and J by 2 bases, with 14 bases left in between. Germline V gene data show CDR1 as SGHKS and CDR2 as YYEKEE (reference sequence). The CDR3 region is CASSLSGGIAYEQYF. The CDR3, as DNA: TGTGCCAGCAGCTTAAGTGGGGGGATAGCCTACGAGCAGTACTTC.

The rearrangement joins TRBV5-1 to TRBJ2-1, with 7 bases lining up with TRBD2. This CDR3 comprises 17 residues. Germline V gene lookup returns CDR1 SGHRS and CDR2 YFSETQ. The J segment lost 5 bases and the V segment lost 0 bases, leaving 11 bases of the junction unmatched. The CDR3 here is CASSLARGTLYNNEQFF. The CDR3 bases are TGCGCCAGCAGCTTGGCGCGGGGGACGTTATACAACAATGAGCAGTTCTTC.

The gene calls are TRBV7-9 and TRBJ2-1; unclear D gene. This CDR3 is built from 15 residues. Trimming left V 5 bases short and J 0 bases short, with 11 bases between. Germline V CDR1 and CDR2: SEHNR, FQNEAQ (reference sequence). CDR3 region: CASSRTFSSYNEQFF. The CDR3 DNA sequence: TGTGCCAGCAGCAGAACTTTCAGCTCCTACAATGAGCAGTTCTTC. Combining the CDR3 with reference TRBV7-9 and TRBJ2-1 gives the whole variable domain DTGVSQNPRHKITKRGQNVTFRCDPISEHNRLYWYRQTLGQGPEFLTYFQNEAQLEKSRLLSDRFSAERPKGSFSTLEIQRTEQGDSAMYLCASSRTFSSYNEQFFGPGTRLTVL.

The chain has TRBV4-1 and TRBJ2-1; D possibly matches TRBD1 or TRBD2 (5 bases each). The germline V and J ends were trimmed by 1 base and 5 bases, with 15 bases remaining between them. The CDR3 length is 16 residues. CDR1 MGHRA and CDR2 YSYEKL come from the germline V gene. The CDR3 spells CASSQATAVRNNEQFF. As DNA, the CDR3 is TGCGCCAGCAGCCAAGCGACAGCGGTTAGAAACAATGAGCAGTTCTTC.

This clonotype appeared a few times. The chain uses TRBV9 and TRBJ2-7; D gene unclear. CDR1 is SGDLS and CDR2 is YYNGEE in the germline V gene. V lost 4 bases and J 3 bases, leaving 14 bases between the germline ends. This CDR3 comprises 14 residues. Here the CDR3 reads CASSPEGAFYEQYF. CDR3 bases: TGTGCCAGCAGCCCCGAAGGAGCTTTCTACGAGCAGTACTTC.

V gene TRBV4-3 combines with J gene TRBJ2-2, with D unclear. The germline gives CDR1 LGHNA, CDR2 YSLEER. Trimming cost V 3 bases and J 6 bases, with 14 bases left between them. This CDR3 contains 15 residues. The CDR3 reads CASSHGYAESGELFF. The CDR3 DNA follows: TGCGCCAGCAGCCACGGGTATGCAGAGTCCGGGGAGCTGTTTTTT.

This clonotype has more than one count but fewer than ten. The gene calls are TRBV20-1 and TRBJ1-4, with TRBD1 matching 9 bases. CDR3 length equals 13 residues. Germline trimming cut 3 bases from V and 10 bases from J; bases unmatched to any gene: 6. Germline V gives CDR1 DFQATT, CDR2 SNEGSKA (reference sequence). CDR3 loop: CSARDRGLVKLFF. In DNA form, the CDR3 reads TGCAGTGCTAGGGACAGGGGCCTTGTAAAACTGTTTTTT.

The chain uses TRBV21-1 and TRBJ2-3; the D call of TRBD2 is as the table states it, not checked on the DNA. TRBV21-1 is an annotated pseudogene. The CDR3 has 17 residues. This chain's CDR3 is CASSKDPSGRKTDTQYF. For the CDR3, the DNA is TGTGCCAGCAGCAAAGATCCTAGCGGGAGGAAAACAGATACGCAGTATTTT.

This clonotype was recorded a few times. CDR3 DNA: TGTGCCAGCAGTTTAGGGCTCAGGGTCTACGAGCAGTACTTC. It specifies CASSLGLRVYEQYF. The chain is built from TRBV12-3 or TRBV12-4 and TRBJ2-7, with D possibly being TRBD1 (5 bases). The CDR3 covers 14 residues. Trimming pared 1 base from V and 3 bases from J, leaving 10 bases between.

This clonotype was seen a handful of times. The chain has TRBV20-1 and TRBJ2-7; TRBD2 is a possible D gene (6 bases). This CDR3 has 16 residues. V was cut by 0 bases and J by 1 base, with 16 bases left in between. Per the germline V gene, CDR1 is DFQATT and CDR2 is SNEGSKA (reference sequence). CDR3 DNA sequence: TGCAGTGCTAGAGATAAGTGGAGGGACTCATCCTACGAGCAGTACTTC. It yields the protein CSARDKWRDSSYEQYF.